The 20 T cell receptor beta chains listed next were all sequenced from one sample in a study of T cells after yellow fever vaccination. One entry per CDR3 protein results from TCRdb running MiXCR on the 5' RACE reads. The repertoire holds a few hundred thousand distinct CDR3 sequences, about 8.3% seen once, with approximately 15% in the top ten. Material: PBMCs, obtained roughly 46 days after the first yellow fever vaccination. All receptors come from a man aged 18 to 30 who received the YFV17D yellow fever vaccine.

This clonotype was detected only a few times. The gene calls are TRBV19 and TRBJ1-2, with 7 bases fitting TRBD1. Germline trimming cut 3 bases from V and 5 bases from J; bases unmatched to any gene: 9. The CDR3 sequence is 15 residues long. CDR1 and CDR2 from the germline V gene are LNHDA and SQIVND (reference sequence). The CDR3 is CASSIGAGGRYGYTF. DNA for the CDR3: TGTGCCAGTAGTATCGGGGCAGGGGGTCGTTATGGCTACACCTTC.

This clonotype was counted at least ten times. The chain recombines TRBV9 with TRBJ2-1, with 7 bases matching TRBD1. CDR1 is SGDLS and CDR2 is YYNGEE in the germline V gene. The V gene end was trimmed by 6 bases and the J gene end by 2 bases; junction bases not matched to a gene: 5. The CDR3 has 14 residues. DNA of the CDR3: TGTGCCAGCACGACAGGGCTTACCTACAATGAGCAGTTCTTC. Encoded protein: CASTTGLTYNEQFF.

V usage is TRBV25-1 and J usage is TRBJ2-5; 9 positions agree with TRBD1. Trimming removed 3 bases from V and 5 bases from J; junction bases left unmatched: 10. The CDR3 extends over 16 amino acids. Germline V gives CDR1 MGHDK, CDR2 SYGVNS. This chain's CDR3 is CASSDGNRGPRETQYF. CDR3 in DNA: TGTGCCAGCAGTGATGGGAACAGGGGGCCGCGGGAGACCCAGTACTTC.

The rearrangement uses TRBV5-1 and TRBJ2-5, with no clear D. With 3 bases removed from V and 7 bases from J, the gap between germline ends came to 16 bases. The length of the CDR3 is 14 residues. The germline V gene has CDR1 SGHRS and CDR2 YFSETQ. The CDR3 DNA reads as TGCGCCAGCAGCTCCGGGCCCCCTAGTGGGACCCAGTACTTC. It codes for CASSSGPPSGTQYF.

The CDR3 is CSAYRGSYYGYTF. CDR3 nucleotides: TGCAGCGCTTACAGGGGGAGTTACTATGGCTACACCTTC. The chain couples TRBV29-1 to TRBJ1-2; 8 nucleotides align to TRBD1. Germline V gene data show CDR1 as SQVTM and CDR2 as ANQGSEA. The CDR3 extends over 13 amino acids. V shed 7 bases, J shed 3 bases, and the junction held 7 bases outside the gene matches.

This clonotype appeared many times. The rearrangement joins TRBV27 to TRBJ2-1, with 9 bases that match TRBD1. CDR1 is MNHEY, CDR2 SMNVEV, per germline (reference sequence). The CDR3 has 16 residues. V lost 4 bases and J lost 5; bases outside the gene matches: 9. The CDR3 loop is CASSSPGQGLDNEQFF. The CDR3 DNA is TGTGCCAGCAGTTCACCGGGACAGGGTCTTGACAATGAGCAGTTCTTC.

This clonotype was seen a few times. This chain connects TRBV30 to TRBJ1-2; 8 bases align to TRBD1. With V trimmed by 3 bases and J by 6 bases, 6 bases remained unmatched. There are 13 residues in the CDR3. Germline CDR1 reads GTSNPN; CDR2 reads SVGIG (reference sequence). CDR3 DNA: TGTGCCTGGAGGATAACAGGGGGTGATGGCTACACCTTC. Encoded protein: CAWRITGGDGYTF.

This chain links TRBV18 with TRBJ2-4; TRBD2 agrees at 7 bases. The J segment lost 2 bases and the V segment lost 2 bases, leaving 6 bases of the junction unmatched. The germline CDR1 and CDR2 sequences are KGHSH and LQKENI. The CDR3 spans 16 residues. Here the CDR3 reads CASSPGLAETKNIQYF. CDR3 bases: TGTGCCAGCTCACCAGGGCTAGCGGAAACCAAAAACATTCAGTACTTC.

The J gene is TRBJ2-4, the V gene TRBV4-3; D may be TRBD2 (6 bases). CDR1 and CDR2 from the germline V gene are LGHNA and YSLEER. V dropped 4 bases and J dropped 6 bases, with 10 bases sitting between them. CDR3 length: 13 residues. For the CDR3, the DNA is TGCGCCAGCAGCCCAGGAGGGCTAAACATTCAGTACTTC. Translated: CASSPGGLNIQYF.

CDR3 protein: CATGLAGADTQYF. The DNA of the CDR3 is TGTGCCACAGGACTAGCGGGGGCAGATACGCAGTATTTT. The chain joins TRBV10-3 to TRBJ2-3; 13 nucleotides agree with TRBD2. In germline, CDR1 is ENHRY, CDR2 SYGVKD. The CDR3 consists of 13 residues. V dropped 10 bases and J dropped 4; count of bases not matched to a gene: 2.

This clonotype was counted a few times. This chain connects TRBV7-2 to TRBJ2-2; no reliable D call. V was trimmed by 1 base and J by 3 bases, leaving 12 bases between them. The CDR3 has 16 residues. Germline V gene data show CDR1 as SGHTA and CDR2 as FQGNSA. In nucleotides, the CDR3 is TGTGCCAGCAGCTTAGATATAGGGTTGGACACCGGGGAGCTGTTTTTT. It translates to CASSLDIGLDTGELFF.

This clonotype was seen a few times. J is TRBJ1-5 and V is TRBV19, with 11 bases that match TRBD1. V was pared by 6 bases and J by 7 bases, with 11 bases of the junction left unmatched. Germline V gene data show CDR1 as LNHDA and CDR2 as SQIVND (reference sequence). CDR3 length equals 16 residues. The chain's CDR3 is CASSNTGTGGRQPQHF. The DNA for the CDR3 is TGTGCCAGTAGCAATACCGGGACAGGGGGTAGGCAGCCCCAGCATTTT.

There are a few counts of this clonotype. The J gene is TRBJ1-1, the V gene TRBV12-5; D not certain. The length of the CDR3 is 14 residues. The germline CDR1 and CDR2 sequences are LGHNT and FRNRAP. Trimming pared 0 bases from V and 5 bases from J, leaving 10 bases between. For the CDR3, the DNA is TGTGCTAGTGGTTTGGTCCCCGGTGAGACTGAAGCTTTCTTT. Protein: CASGLVPGETEAFF.

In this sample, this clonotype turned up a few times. The CDR3 DNA reads as TGTGCCAGCAGGCTGACTAGCGGGGGGGCCAGGGATACGCAGTATTTT. Translating it yields CASRLTSGGARDTQYF. The chain couples TRBV6-2 or TRBV6-3 to TRBJ2-3; TRBD2 aligns across 14 bases. The CDR3 sequence is 16 residues long. After removal of 6 bases from V and 6 bases from J, the junction contained 8 bases not matched to a gene. CDR1 and CDR2 from the germline V gene are MNHEY and SVGEGT.

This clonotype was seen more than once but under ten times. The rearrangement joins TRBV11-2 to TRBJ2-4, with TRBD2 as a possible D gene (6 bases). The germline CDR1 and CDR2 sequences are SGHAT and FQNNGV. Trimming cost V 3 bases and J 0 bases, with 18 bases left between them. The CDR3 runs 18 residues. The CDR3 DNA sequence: TGTGCCAGCAGCTTGGGACTCGGCGGCTCCTTAGCCAAAAACATTCAGTACTTC. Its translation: CASSLGLGGSLAKNIQYF.

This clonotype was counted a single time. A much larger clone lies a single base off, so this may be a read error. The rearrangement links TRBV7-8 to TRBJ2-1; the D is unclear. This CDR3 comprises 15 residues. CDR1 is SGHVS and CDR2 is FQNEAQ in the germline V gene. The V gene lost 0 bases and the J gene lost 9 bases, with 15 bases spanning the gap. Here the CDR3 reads CASSLADGSPPEQFF. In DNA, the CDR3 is TGTGCCAGCAGCTTAGCAGACGGCAGCCCCCCTGAGCAGTTCTTC.

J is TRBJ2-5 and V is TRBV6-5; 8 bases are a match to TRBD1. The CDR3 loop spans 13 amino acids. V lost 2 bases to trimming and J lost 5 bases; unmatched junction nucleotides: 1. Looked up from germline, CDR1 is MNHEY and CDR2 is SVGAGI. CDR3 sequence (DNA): TGTGCCAGCAGTTACCGGGACAGGGAGACCCAGTACTTC. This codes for CASSYRDRETQYF.

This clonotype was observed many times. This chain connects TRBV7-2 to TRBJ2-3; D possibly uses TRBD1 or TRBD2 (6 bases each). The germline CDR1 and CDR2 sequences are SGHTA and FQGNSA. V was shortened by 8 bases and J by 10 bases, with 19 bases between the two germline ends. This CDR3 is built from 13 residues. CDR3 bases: TGTGCCAGCTCACAGGGCGGGAATCGTGCGCAGTATTTT. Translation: CASSQGGNRAQYF. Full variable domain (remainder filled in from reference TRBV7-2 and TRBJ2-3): GAGVSQSPSNKVTEKGKDVELRCDPISGHTALYWYRQSLGQGLEFLIYFQGNSAPDKSGLPSDRFSAERTGGSVSTLTIQRTQQEDSAVYLCASSQGGNRAQYFGPGTRLTVL.

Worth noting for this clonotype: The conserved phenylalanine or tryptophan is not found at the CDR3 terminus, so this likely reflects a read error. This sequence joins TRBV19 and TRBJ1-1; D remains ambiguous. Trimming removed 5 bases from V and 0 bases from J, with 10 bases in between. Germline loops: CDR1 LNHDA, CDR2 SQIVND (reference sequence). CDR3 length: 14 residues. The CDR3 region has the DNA TGTGCCAGTAGTCCCATCGGACTGAACACTGAAGCTTTCTGT. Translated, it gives CASSPIGLNTEAFC.

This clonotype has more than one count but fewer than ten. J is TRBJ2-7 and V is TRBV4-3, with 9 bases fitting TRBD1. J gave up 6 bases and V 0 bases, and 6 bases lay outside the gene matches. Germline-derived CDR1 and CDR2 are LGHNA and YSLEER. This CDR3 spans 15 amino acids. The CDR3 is CASSQDTGGMVEQYF. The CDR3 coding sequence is TGCGCCAGCAGCCAAGATACAGGGGGCATGGTCGAGCAGTACTTC.